This TCR beta chain was recovered during a study of Ad26.COV2.S vaccination and SARS-CoV-2 variants. Study context: Donor allocation was to the COV1001 Ad26.COV2.S trial arm. Doses of Ad26.COV2.S were injected into muscle once or twice, 56 days apart. Findings and limits, study-wide: Vaccinated and placebo-treated recipients had similar non-spike TCR breadth.

Treatment of the sample: roughly 19 received Ad26.COV2.S at low or high dose, single or two shots; several received placebo; per-sample allocation not given. The samples date from day 63 after the first vaccine or placebo injection. The donor's status was that of an adult aged 18-55 years in Boston. TCRdb's copy holds only in-frame clones and misses some; the assay was immunoSEQ multiplex PCR. The sample has about 350,000 clones; around 89% are singletons. In the case of this clone: Its matching antigen is unknown.

The CDR3 has 16 amino acids. V trimming: 5 bases; J trimming: 6 bases; junction bases outside the gene matches: 9. CDR1 SGHTA and CDR2 FQGNSA come from the germline V gene. The J gene is TRBJ1-6, the V gene TRBV7-2, with TRBD1 matching over 8 bases. Sample: peripheral blood, taken in a trial of Ad26.COV2.S vaccine versus placebo. This receptor was obtained from a person between 18 and 60 years old who received the Ad26.COV2.S COVID-19 vaccine or a placebo. CDR3 DNA: TGTGCCAGCAGCCCGCAGACAGGGGCCAGTAATTCACCCCTCCACTTT. It translates to CASSPQTGASNSPLHF.